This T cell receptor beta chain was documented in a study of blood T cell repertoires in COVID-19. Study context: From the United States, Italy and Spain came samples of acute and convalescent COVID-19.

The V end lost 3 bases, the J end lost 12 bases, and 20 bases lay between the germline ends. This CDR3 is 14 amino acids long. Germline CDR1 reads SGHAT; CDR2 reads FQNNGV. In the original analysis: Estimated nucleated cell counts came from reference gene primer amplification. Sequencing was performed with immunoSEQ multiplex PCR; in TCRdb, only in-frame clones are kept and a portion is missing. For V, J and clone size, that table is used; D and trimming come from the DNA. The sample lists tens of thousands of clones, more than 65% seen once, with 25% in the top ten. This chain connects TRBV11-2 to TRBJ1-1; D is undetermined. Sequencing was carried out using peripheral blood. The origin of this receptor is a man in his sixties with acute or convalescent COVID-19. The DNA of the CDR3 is TGTGCCAGCAGCTTCAGTACAGTCCCAATCCTCTCTTTCTTT. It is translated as CASSFSTVPILSFF.